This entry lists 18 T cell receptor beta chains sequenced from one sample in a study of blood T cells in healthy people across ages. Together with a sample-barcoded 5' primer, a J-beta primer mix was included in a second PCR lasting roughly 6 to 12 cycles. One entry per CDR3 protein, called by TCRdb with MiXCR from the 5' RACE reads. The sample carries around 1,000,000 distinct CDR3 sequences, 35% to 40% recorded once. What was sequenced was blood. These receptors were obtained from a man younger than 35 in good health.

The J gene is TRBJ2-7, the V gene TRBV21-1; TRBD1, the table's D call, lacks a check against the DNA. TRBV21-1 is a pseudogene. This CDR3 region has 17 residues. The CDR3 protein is CASSKEWQGRNAGQQYF. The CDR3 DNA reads TGTGCCAGCAGCAAAGAATGGCAGGGTAGGAACGCCGGGCAGCAGTACTTC.

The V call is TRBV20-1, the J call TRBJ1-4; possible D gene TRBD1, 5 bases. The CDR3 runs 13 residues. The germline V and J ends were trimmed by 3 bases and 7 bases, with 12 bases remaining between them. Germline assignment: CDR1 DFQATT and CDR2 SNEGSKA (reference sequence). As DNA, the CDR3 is TGCAGTGCTAGTGTGTTAGGGACTGAAAAACTGTTTTTT. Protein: CSASVLGTEKLFF.

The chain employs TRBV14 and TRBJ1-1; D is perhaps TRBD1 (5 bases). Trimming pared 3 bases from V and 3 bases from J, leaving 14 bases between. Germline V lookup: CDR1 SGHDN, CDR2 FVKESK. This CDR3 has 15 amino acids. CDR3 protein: CASSHFGHEYTEAFF. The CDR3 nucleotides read TGTGCCAGCAGCCATTTCGGACACGAATACACTGAAGCTTTCTTT.

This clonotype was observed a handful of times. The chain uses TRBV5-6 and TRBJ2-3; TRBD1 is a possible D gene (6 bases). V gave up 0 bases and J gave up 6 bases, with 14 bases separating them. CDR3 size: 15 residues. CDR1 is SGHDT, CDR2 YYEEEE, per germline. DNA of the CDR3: TGTGCCAGCAGCTTGGAGGGGGTCGCAGGGGATACGCAGTATTTT. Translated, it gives CASSLEGVAGDTQYF.

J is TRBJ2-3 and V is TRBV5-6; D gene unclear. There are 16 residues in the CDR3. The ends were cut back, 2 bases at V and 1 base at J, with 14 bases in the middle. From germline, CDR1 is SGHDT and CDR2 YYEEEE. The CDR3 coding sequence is TGTGCCAGCAGCTTCAGACCCTCATTCGGCACAGATACGCAGTATTTT. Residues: CASSFRPSFGTDTQYF.

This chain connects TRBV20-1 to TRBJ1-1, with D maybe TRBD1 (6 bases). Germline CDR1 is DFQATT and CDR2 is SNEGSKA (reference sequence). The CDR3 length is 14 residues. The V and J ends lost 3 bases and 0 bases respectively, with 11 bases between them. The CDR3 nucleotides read TGCAGTGCTAGCCCGGGGGCCATGAACACTGAAGCTTTCTTT. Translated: CSASPGAMNTEAFF.

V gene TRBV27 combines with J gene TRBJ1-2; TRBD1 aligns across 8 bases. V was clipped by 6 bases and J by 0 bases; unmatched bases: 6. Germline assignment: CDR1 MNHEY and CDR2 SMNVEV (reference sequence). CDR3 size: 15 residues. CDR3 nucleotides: TGTGCCAGCAGGGTAGGGACAGGCGCTAACTATGGCTACACCTTC. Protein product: CASRVGTGANYGYTF.

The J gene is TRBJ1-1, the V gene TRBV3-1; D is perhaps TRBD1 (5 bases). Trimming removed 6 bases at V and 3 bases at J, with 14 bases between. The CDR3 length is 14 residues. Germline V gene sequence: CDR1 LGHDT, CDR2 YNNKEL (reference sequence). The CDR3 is CASSGQGSDTEAFF. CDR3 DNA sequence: TGTGCCAGCAGTGGCCAGGGCAGCGACACTGAAGCTTTCTTT.

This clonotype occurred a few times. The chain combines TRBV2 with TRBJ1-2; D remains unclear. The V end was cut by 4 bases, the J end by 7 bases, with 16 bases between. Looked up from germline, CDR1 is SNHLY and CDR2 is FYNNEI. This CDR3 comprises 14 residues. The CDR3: CASSVQPGIGGYTF. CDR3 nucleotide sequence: TGTGCCAGCAGTGTTCAGCCTGGGATCGGTGGCTACACCTTC.

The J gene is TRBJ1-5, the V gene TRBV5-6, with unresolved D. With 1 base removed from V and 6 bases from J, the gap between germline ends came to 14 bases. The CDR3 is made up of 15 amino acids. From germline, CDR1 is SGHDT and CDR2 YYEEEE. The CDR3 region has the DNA TGTGCCAGCAGCTTGAGGCGAGGAGGAGGTCAGCCCCAGCATTTT. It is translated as CASSLRRGGGQPQHF.

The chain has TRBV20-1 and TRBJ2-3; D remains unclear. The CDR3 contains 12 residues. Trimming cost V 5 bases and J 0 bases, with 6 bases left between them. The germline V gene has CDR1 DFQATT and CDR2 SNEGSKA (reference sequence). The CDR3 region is CSALGSTDTQYF. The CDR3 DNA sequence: TGCAGTGCTCTAGGGAGCACAGATACGCAGTATTTT.

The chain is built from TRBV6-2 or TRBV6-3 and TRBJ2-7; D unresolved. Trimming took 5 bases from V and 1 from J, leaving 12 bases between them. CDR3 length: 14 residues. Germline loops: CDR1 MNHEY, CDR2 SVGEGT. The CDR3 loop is CASSTRTESYEQYF. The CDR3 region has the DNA TGTGCCAGCAGTACCAGGACGGAATCCTACGAGCAGTACTTC.

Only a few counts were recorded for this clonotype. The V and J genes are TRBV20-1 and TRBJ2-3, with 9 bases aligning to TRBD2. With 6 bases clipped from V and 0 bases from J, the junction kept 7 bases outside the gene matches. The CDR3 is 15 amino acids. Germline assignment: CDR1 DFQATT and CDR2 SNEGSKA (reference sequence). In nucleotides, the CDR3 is TGCAGTGCCGGGAGTAGCGGGGGAAGCACAGATACGCAGTATTTT. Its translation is CSAGSSGGSTDTQYF.

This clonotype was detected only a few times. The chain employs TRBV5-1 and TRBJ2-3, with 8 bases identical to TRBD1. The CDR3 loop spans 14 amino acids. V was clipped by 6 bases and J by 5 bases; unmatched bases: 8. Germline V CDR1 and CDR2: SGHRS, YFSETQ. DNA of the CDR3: TGCGCCAGCACCCTCGACAGGGGAAGAGATACGCAGTATTTT. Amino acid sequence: CASTLDRGRDTQYF.

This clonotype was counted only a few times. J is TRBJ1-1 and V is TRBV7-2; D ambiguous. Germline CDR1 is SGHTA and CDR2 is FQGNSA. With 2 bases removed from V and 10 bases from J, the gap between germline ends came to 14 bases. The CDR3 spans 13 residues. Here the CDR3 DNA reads TGTGCCAGCAGCTTACGTAGGTCCCGGGGAGCTTTCTTT. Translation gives CASSLRRSRGAFF.

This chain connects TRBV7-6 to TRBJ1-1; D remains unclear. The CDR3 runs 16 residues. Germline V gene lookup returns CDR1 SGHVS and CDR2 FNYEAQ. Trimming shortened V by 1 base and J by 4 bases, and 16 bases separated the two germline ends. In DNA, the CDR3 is TGTGCCAGCAGCTTAGAGGCAGGAGCCCGCGGCACTGAAGCTTTCTTT. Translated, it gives CASSLEAGARGTEAFF. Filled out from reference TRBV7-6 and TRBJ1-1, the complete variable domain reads GAGVSQSPRYKVTKRGQDVALRCDPISGHVSLYWYRQALGQGPEFLTYFNYEAQQDKSGLPNDRFSAERPEGSISTLTIQRTEQRDSAMYRCASSLEAGARGTEAFFGQGTRLTVV.

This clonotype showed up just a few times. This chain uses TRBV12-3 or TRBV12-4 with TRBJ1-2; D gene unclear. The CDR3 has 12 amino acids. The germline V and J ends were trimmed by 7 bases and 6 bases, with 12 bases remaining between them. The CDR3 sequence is CASTHDRDGYTF. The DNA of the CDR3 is TGTGCCAGCACCCATGACCGGGATGGCTACACCTTC.

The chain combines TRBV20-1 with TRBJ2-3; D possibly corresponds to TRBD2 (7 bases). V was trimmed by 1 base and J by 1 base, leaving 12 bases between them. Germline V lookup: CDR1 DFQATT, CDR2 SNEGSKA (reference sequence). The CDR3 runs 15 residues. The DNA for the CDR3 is TGCAGTGCTAGAGGGGGGGGCCTCCGCACAGATACGCAGTATTTT. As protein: CSARGGGLRTDTQYF.